The 19 T cell receptor beta chains in this list originate from one sample, sequenced in a study of beta chain features in type 1 diabetes. The investigators reverse transcribed all of the isolated RNA, so they sequenced expressed TCRB transcripts. Clones were sequenced by immunoSEQ multiplex PCR, and TCRdb holds only the in-frame ones, with some missing. The sample lists 300,000 to 400,000 clones, 11% occurring once. Material: naive CD4+ T cells from blood. The origin of the receptors is a woman younger than 45 in good health.

The gene calls are TRBV11-2 and TRBJ2-3; no definite D call. Germline assignment: CDR1 SGHAT and CDR2 FQNNGV. The CDR3 length is 16 residues. V lost 2 bases and J lost 0, with 12 bases in between. Here the CDR3 DNA reads TGTGCCAGCAGCTTAAACCGACACCTTAGCACAGATACGCAGTATTTT. Translation: CASSLNRHLSTDTQYF.

This clone was recorded a few times. The chain couples TRBV5-1 to TRBJ1-2; 8 positions agree with TRBD1. The V gene's germline CDR1 is SGHRS and CDR2 YFSETQ. The CDR3 spans 15 residues. Germline trimming cut 4 bases from V and 3 bases from J; bases unmatched to any gene: 8. In DNA form, the CDR3 reads TGCGCCAGCAGCCCCGGGCAGGGGGCCTACTATGGCTACACCTTC. It encodes CASSPGQGAYYGYTF.

V gene TRBV28 combines with J gene TRBJ2-6; possible D gene TRBD1, 5 bases. Looked up from germline, CDR1 is MDHEN and CDR2 is SYDVKM. V was cut by 6 bases and J by 2 bases, with 14 bases left in between. This CDR3 has 16 amino acids. CDR3 sequence reads: CASSVPDSPGANVLTF. The CDR3 bases are TGTGCCAGCAGCGTGCCAGACAGCCCTGGGGCCAACGTCCTGACTTTC. Looking up the rest from reference TRBV28 and TRBJ2-6 gives the full variable domain: DVKVTQSSRYLVKRTGEKVFLECVQDMDHENMFWYRQDPGLGLRLIYFSYDVKMKEKGDIPEGYSVSREKKERFSLILESASTNQTSMYLCASSVPDSPGANVLTFGAGSRLTVL.

This chain uses TRBV29-1 with TRBJ2-1, with 7 bases lining up with TRBD1. V trimming: 6 bases; J trimming: 8 bases; junction bases outside the gene matches: 7. The CDR3 length is 12 residues. Germline V gene data show CDR1 as SQVTM and CDR2 as ANQGSEA. CDR3 residues: CSVHRDSYEQFF. In nucleotides, the CDR3 is TGCAGCGTACACCGGGACAGCTATGAGCAGTTCTTC.

The CDR3 is CATSRDRLAGVGNEQFF. The CDR3 DNA reads as TGTGCCACCAGCAGAGATCGACTAGCGGGAGTCGGCAATGAGCAGTTCTTC. V gene TRBV15 combines with J gene TRBJ2-1, with 12 bases fitting TRBD2. Germline V gene sequence: CDR1 LNHNV, CDR2 YYDKDF (reference sequence). V gave up 0 bases and J gave up 6 bases; unmatched junction bases: 6. The CDR3 spans 17 residues.

The rearrangement uses TRBV6-5 and TRBJ2-7; D is unclear. The germline CDR1 and CDR2 sequences are MNHEY and SVGAGI. The V end lost 0 bases, the J end lost 2 bases, and 11 bases lay between the germline ends. The CDR3 is 15 residues long. This CDR3 reads CASSYSATSAYEQYF. The CDR3 nucleotides are TGTGCCAGCAGTTACTCGGCGACATCGGCCTACGAGCAGTACTTC.

The rearrangement links TRBV27 to TRBJ2-7; possibly TRBD2 for D (6 bases). CDR1 is MNHEY, CDR2 SMNVEV, per germline (reference sequence). The CDR3 sequence is 13 residues long. V shed 6 bases and J shed 3 bases, with 12 bases lying between them. CDR3 in amino acids: CASSRDLDYEQYF. The DNA of the CDR3 is TGTGCCAGCAGCCGGGACTTAGACTACGAGCAGTACTTC.

This clone appeared a few times. The chain has TRBV14 and TRBJ2-5, with D possibly matching TRBD1 (6 bases). V was clipped by 5 bases and J by 5 bases, with 18 bases between them. CDR1 is SGHDN and CDR2 is FVKESK in the germline V gene. This CDR3 spans 15 amino acids. The CDR3 DNA reads as TGTGCCAGCAGCGATGGCCGCAACCAGGGGGAGACCCAGTACTTC. Encoded protein: CASSDGRNQGETQYF.

This clone has just a few counts. CDR3 sequence reads: CASSVELAGSNEQFF. The CDR3 nucleotides are TGTGCCAGCAGCGTAGAGCTAGCGGGTTCTAATGAGCAGTTCTTC. V usage is TRBV9 and J usage is TRBJ2-1, with 8 bases that match TRBD2. Germline V gene lookup returns CDR1 SGDLS and CDR2 YYNGEE. Trimming cost V 0 bases and J 7 bases; bases outside gene matches: 6. This CDR3 comprises 15 residues.

This clone showed up just a few times. The chain carries TRBV19 and TRBJ2-1, with D tentatively TRBD1 (6 bases). The V gene lost 6 bases and the J gene lost 5 bases, with 11 bases spanning the gap. The CDR3 totals 13 residues. The germline CDR1 and CDR2 sequences are LNHDA and SQIVND (reference sequence). The CDR3 is CASSRGQNNEQFF. The CDR3 region has the DNA TGTGCCAGTAGCCGCGGACAGAACAATGAGCAGTTCTTC.

This clone has only a few counts. V usage is TRBV28 and J usage is TRBJ1-2, with a weak D call TRBD1 (6 bases). V was clipped by 4 bases and J by 5 bases, with 17 bases between them. CDR1 and CDR2 from the germline V gene are MDHEN and SYDVKM. The CDR3 length is 15 residues. The CDR3 here is CASSSPQGVEYGYTF. As DNA, the CDR3 is TGTGCCAGCAGTTCCCCACAGGGAGTTGAATATGGCTACACCTTC.

V gene TRBV28 combines with J gene TRBJ2-5; D may be TRBD2 (6 bases). Trimming took off 8 bases at V and 1 base at J, with 8 bases between the two ends. This CDR3 comprises 12 residues. Germline V gene sequence: CDR1 MDHEN, CDR2 SYDVKM. CDR3 in amino acids: CASGLLQETQYF. DNA for the CDR3: TGTGCCAGCGGACTACTCCAAGAGACCCAGTACTTC. Based on the CDR3 plus reference TRBV28 and TRBJ2-5, the full variable domain is DVKVTQSSRYLVKRTGEKVFLECVQDMDHENMFWYRQDPGLGLRLIYFSYDVKMKEKGDIPEGYSVSREKKERFSLILESASTNQTSMYLCASGLLQETQYFGPGTRLLVL.

The V gene is TRBV28, the J gene TRBJ1-2; tentative D call: TRBD1 (6 bases). The V gene's germline CDR1 is MDHEN and CDR2 SYDVKM. V was cut by 6 bases and J by 4 bases, with 12 bases left in between. The CDR3 has 13 amino acids. This CDR3 is CASRNTGIYGYTF. The CDR3 bases are TGTGCCAGCAGGAACACAGGGATCTATGGCTACACCTTC.

This clone showed up just a few times. The V and J genes are TRBV7-9 and TRBJ2-1; a possible D gene is TRBD2 (5 bases). Trimming cost V 1 base and J 0 bases, with 13 bases left between them. The CDR3 length is 17 residues. Germline CDR1 is SEHNR and CDR2 is FQNEAQ (reference sequence). CDR3 sequence (DNA): TGTGCCAGCAGCTTAGTGAACACTAGGGCCTCCTACAATGAGCAGTTCTTC. This gives the protein CASSLVNTRASYNEQFF.

CDR3 bases: TGCAGCGTTCGGGGGAACACTGAAGCTTTCTTT. Protein product: CSVRGNTEAFF. The rearrangement uses TRBV29-1 and TRBJ1-1; D unresolved. In germline, CDR1 is SQVTM, CDR2 ANQGSEA. Trimming removed 5 bases at V and 1 base at J, with 5 bases between. The CDR3 extends over 11 amino acids.

This clone was observed a handful of times. The CDR3 DNA reads as TGCGCCAGCAGCCCCCACAGGCAGGAGGAGACCCAGTACTTC. It translates to CASSPHRQEETQYF. This chain connects TRBV5-1 to TRBJ2-5, with D perhaps matching TRBD1 (5 bases). Deletions cut 4 bases from V and 5 bases from J, with 15 bases between. The CDR3 runs to 14 residues. The germline V gene has CDR1 SGHRS and CDR2 YFSETQ.

This clone was counted a few times. The chain couples TRBV28 to TRBJ2-5; 8 bases are a match to TRBD2. CDR1 is MDHEN, CDR2 SYDVKM, per germline. Trimming at V came to 11 bases and at J to 0 bases, leaving 5 bases not matched to a gene. CDR3 length: 13 residues. CDR3 amino acids: CAESGGYQETQYF. Written as DNA, the CDR3 is TGTGCCGAAAGCGGGGGCTACCAAGAGACCCAGTACTTC.

This rearrangement joins TRBV15 to TRBJ2-1, with TRBD2 matching over 7 bases. The junction had 3 bases not matched to a gene; V was cut back by 4 bases and J by 6 bases. The CDR3 runs to 13 residues. Germline V CDR1 and CDR2: LNHNV, YYDKDF (reference sequence). In nucleotides, the CDR3 is TGTGCCACCAGCAAGTTAGCGGGCAATGAGCAGTTCTTC. Its protein product is CATSKLAGNEQFF.

The V gene is TRBV5-1, the J gene TRBJ1-1; 8 nucleotides match TRBD1. The CDR3 covers 14 residues. Germline lookup yields CDR1 SGHRS and CDR2 YFSETQ. V lost 4 bases, J lost 4 bases, and 6 bases stayed unmatched. The CDR3, as DNA: TGCGCCAGCAGCGTACAGGGGGGGGGCACTGAAGCTTTCTTT. Translated, it gives CASSVQGGGTEAFF.